A single sample gave rise to the 32 T cell receptor beta chains below, sequenced in a study of CD8 T cells in ankylosing spondylitis. MiXCR, run by TCRdb on the 5' RACE reads, gives a single entry per CDR3 protein. In the table there are 200,000 to 250,000 distinct CDR3 sequences, under 30% of which are singletons. The sample comprised blood, either unsorted or a sorted T cell fraction (not recorded which). Receptors originate from a male donor with ankylosing spondylitis or in good health (not recorded which).

This clonotype was picked up many times. V is TRBV12-3 or TRBV12-4 and J is TRBJ2-1, with D possibly TRBD2 on 5 matching bases. The CDR3 runs to 13 residues. Trimming removed 6 bases from V and 6 bases from J, with 12 bases in between. CDR3 coding DNA: TGTGCCAGCAGCCTCGCACTAGTCAATGAGCAGTTCTTC. Its translation is CASSLALVNEQFF.

The rearrangement joins TRBV20-1 to TRBJ1-4, with D tentatively TRBD1 (5 bases). There are 14 residues in the CDR3. Trimming removed 6 bases at V and 2 bases at J, with 13 bases between. Per the germline V gene, CDR1 is DFQATT and CDR2 is SNEGSKA (reference sequence). CDR3 sequence: CSARSGHTNEKLFF. The CDR3 DNA is TGCAGTGCGCGCTCCGGACACACTAATGAAAAACTGTTTTTT.

As regards this clonotype: This clone may be a read error of a much larger clone one base away. The V and J genes are TRBV9 and TRBJ1-1; TRBD1 agrees at 12 bases. Germline V CDR1 and CDR2: SGDLS, YYNGEE. The CDR3 sequence is 14 residues long. Here the CDR3 DNA reads TGTCCCAGCACCAGGGGACAGGGGGCTTCTGAAGCTTTCTTT. It yields the protein CPSTRGQGASEAFF.

As regards this clonotype: At one end the junction does not follow the germline gene, possibly because of a read error. This chain links TRBV6-5 with TRBJ1-2; D ambiguous. This CDR3 is built from 12 residues. Germline assignment: CDR1 MNHEY and CDR2 SVGAGI. The CDR3 DNA is TGTGCCAGCAGTGCACAAGACTATGGCTACCCCTTC. Its protein is CASSAQDYGYPF.

This clonotype was detected many times. The rearrangement joins TRBV28 to TRBJ2-7; maybe TRBD1 (6 bases). Trimming left V 5 bases short and J 12 bases short, with 14 bases between. The CDR3 totals 11 residues. Germline V gene data show CDR1 as MDHEN and CDR2 as SYDVKM. DNA of the CDR3: TGTGCCAGCAGTAGGGGACACGGAGGGTACTTC. It translates to CASSRGHGGYF.

This clonotype was counted at least ten times. The chain carries TRBV4-3 and TRBJ2-7, with TRBD1 matching 8 bases. The germline gives CDR1 LGHNA, CDR2 YSLEER. The CDR3 covers 14 residues. V shed 4 bases and J 6 bases; nucleotides not matched to a gene: 8. CDR3: CASSLLSGTGEQYF. The CDR3 nucleotides read TGCGCCAGCAGCCTATTATCCGGGACAGGCGAGCAGTACTTC.

The rearrangement joins TRBV7-3 to TRBJ2-1, with unresolved D. The CDR3 is 15 amino acids. V lost 1 base, J lost 0 bases, and 7 bases lay in between. Germline V gene sequence: CDR1 SGHTA, CDR2 FQGTGA. The CDR3 nucleotides read TGTGCCAGCAGCTTAAGTCCGAGCTCCTACAATGAGCAGTTCTTC. Its protein product is CASSLSPSSYNEQFF.

This clonotype was observed many times. The chain recombines TRBV12-3 or TRBV12-4 with TRBJ2-1, with no clear D. The length of the CDR3 is 12 residues. V gave up 6 bases and J gave up 9 bases, with 12 bases separating them. Written as DNA, the CDR3 is TGTGCCAGCAGCCGAGTGGGTCTTGAGCAGTTCTTC. Amino acid sequence: CASSRVGLEQFF.

The rearrangement joins TRBV20-1 to TRBJ1-1, with a tentative D call TRBD1 (5 bases). There are 13 residues in the CDR3. Germline lookup yields CDR1 DFQATT and CDR2 SNEGSKA (reference sequence). V was pared by 8 bases and J by 8 bases, with 21 bases between. The CDR3 region has the DNA TGCAGTACCAAGAGGGGACCTTCGGGGGAAGCTTTCTTT. It yields the protein CSTKRGPSGEAFF.

This chain connects TRBV11-2 to TRBJ2-2, with 10 bases matching TRBD2. The CDR3 covers 18 residues. V gave up 1 base and J gave up 2 bases; unmatched junction bases: 7. Germline V gene data show CDR1 as SGHAT and CDR2 as FQNNGV. For the CDR3, the DNA is TGTGCCAGCAGCTTAGTGGGGCTAGCGGGAGCAAACACCGGGGAGCTGTTTTTT. Encoded protein: CASSLVGLAGANTGELFF.

This clonotype was counted many times. The chain couples TRBV20-1 to TRBJ2-7, with TRBD2 as a possible D gene (6 bases). V gave up 3 bases and J gave up 2 bases, with 14 bases separating them. This CDR3 is built from 14 residues. The germline V gene encodes CDR1 DFQATT and CDR2 SNEGSKA (reference sequence). The DNA of the CDR3 is TGCAGTGCTAGTCCGGCTAGCGACACCTACGAGCAGTACTTC. Residues: CSASPASDTYEQYF.

Only a few counts were recorded for this clonotype. The V gene is TRBV7-9, the J gene TRBJ2-7; D gene unclear. The CDR3 extends over 13 amino acids. The germline gives CDR1 SEHNR, CDR2 FQNEAQ (reference sequence). V gave up 0 bases and J gave up 2 bases, with 5 bases separating them. Here the CDR3 reads CASSLAAAYEQYF. As DNA, the CDR3 is TGTGCCAGCAGCTTAGCGGCAGCCTACGAGCAGTACTTC.

This clonotype is a singleton in its sample. The rearrangement joins TRBV9 to TRBJ2-1; maybe TRBD1 (7 bases). The CDR3 consists of 15 residues. CDR1 and CDR2 (germline): SGDLS, YYNGEE. The V and J ends lost 2 bases and 4 bases respectively, with 13 bases between them. Here the CDR3 reads CASSVAEGAYNEQFF. The CDR3 DNA reads as TGTGCCAGCAGCGTCGCGGAGGGGGCGTACAATGAGCAGTTCTTC.

This chain uses TRBV5-1 with TRBJ2-7; 9 bases map to TRBD1. Germline CDR1 SGHRS, CDR2 YFSETQ. V trimming: 5 bases; J trimming: 5 bases; junction bases outside the gene matches: 5. CDR3 size: 13 residues. The chain's CDR3 is CASRLGQGNEQYF. CDR3 sequence (DNA): TGCGCCAGCAGACTGGGACAGGGAAACGAGCAGTACTTC.

This clonotype was seen a few times. The chain has TRBV29-1 and TRBJ2-1; tentatively, D is TRBD2 (6 bases). The V gene's germline CDR1 is SQVTM and CDR2 ANQGSEA. There are 14 residues in the CDR3. V was clipped by 1 base and J by 8 bases, with 15 bases between them. CDR3 DNA: TGCAGCGTTGAAGGGAGGTGGTGGGGGGATGAGCAGTTCTTC. It yields the protein CSVEGRWWGDEQFF.

The CDR3: CASSLLGGSSYEQYF. Written as DNA, the CDR3 is TGTGCCAGCAGCCTATTGGGGGGAAGCTCCTACGAGCAGTACTTC. The chain couples TRBV7-9 to TRBJ2-7; TRBD2 might be the D (6 bases). CDR1 is SEHNR and CDR2 is FQNEAQ in the germline V gene (reference sequence). The CDR3 is 15 amino acids. V lost 5 bases, J lost 0 bases, and 14 bases lay in between. Supplemented by reference TRBV7-9 and TRBJ2-7, the full variable domain reads DTGVSQNPRHKITKRGQNVTFRCDPISEHNRLYWYRQTLGQGPEFLTYFQNEAQLEKSRLLSDRFSAERPKGSFSTLEIQRTEQGDSAMYLCASSLLGGSSYEQYFGPGTRLTVT.

This chain uses TRBV6-2 or TRBV6-3 with TRBJ1-1; D call uncertain. The V and J ends lost 3 bases and 10 bases respectively, with 12 bases between them. This CDR3 has 12 residues. In germline, CDR1 is MNHEY, CDR2 SVGEGT. CDR3 residues: CASSYSDEGAFF. The CDR3 coding sequence is TGTGCCAGCAGTTATTCCGACGAGGGAGCTTTCTTT.

The chain employs TRBV6-1 and TRBJ2-1, with a weak D call TRBD1 (6 bases). V dropped 5 bases and J dropped 9 bases, with 20 bases sitting between them. The CDR3 length is 15 residues. Germline CDR1 reads MNHNS; CDR2 reads SASEGT. CDR3 loop: CASSRSGVDNSEQFF. The CDR3 DNA sequence: TGTGCCAGCAGTCGATCAGGGGTCGACAACTCTGAGCAGTTCTTC.

This clonotype was seen at least ten times. The chain carries TRBV12-3 or TRBV12-4 and TRBJ2-3; TRBD2 agrees at 13 bases. The CDR3 totals 15 residues. V lost 6 bases, J lost 4 bases, and 4 bases stayed unmatched. The CDR3 region has the DNA TGTGCCAGCAGCCCGGGACTAGCGGGACCAGATACGCAGTATTTT. It translates to CASSPGLAGPDTQYF.

This clonotype was counted ten times or more. This rearrangement joins TRBV29-1 to TRBJ2-1; 11 nucleotides line up with TRBD2. J was trimmed by 9 bases and V by 3 bases; bases with no gene match: 10. The length of the CDR3 is 15 residues. Germline V CDR1 and CDR2: SQVTM, ANQGSEA. The CDR3 bases are TGCAGCGTTGAGGTGGCTAGCGGGAGGCGGGGTGAGCAGTTCTTC. Translation: CSVEVASGRRGEQFF.

This clonotype was seen repeatedly, ten times or more. The CDR3: CASSYKTGGRIGGELFF. The CDR3 region has the DNA TGCGCCAGCAGCTATAAAACAGGGGGCAGAATTGGCGGGGAGCTGTTTTTT. The chain is built from TRBV5-1 and TRBJ2-2, with TRBD1 matching over 9 bases. CDR1 is SGHRS and CDR2 is YFSETQ in the germline V gene. The CDR3 spans 17 residues. V lost 3 bases, J lost 7 bases, and 13 bases stayed unmatched.

This clonotype was recorded many times. J is TRBJ1-1 and V is TRBV15; 8 bases map to TRBD1. CDR1 is LNHNV, CDR2 YYDKDF, per germline (reference sequence). Germline trimming cut 2 bases from V and 7 bases from J; bases unmatched to any gene: 3. The CDR3 has 13 residues. DNA for the CDR3: TGTGCCACCAGCAGACCGGACAGGGTTGAAGCTTTCTTT. Translated, it gives CATSRPDRVEAFF.

The chain joins TRBV20-1 to TRBJ2-3; TRBD2 might be the D (5 bases). V was pared by 5 bases and J by 2 bases, with 11 bases between. The CDR3 is 13 residues long. Germline-derived CDR1 and CDR2 are DFQATT and SNEGSKA (reference sequence). The CDR3 loop reads CSAPEGLTDTQYF. For the CDR3, the DNA is TGCAGTGCTCCAGAGGGCCTCACAGATACGCAGTATTTT.

This clonotype was observed many times. The J gene is TRBJ2-7, the V gene TRBV7-9, with 10 bases fitting TRBD2. The V segment lost 2 bases and the J segment 1 base; nucleotides outside the gene matches: 5. Germline values: CDR1 SEHNR, CDR2 FQNEAQ (reference sequence). This CDR3 is built from 16 residues. The CDR3 nucleotides are TGTGCCAGCAGCTTACTAGCGGGAGTTGAATCCTACGAGCAGTACTTC. It yields the protein CASSLLAGVESYEQYF.

This chain connects TRBV25-1 to TRBJ1-1; the match to TRBD1 covers 10 bases. CDR1 and CDR2 (germline): MGHDK, SYGVNS. The CDR3 sequence is 14 residues long. After removal of 3 bases from V and 5 bases from J, the junction contained 3 bases not matched to a gene. CDR3 amino acids: CASSESGQGTEAFF. CDR3 nucleotide sequence: TGTGCCAGCAGTGAGTCGGGACAGGGGACTGAAGCTTTCTTT.

The V gene is TRBV4-3, the J gene TRBJ2-3, with D maybe TRBD2 (5 bases). The CDR3 is made up of 16 amino acids. V lost 1 base, J lost 0 bases, and 11 bases lay in between. Germline V lookup: CDR1 LGHNA, CDR2 YSLEER. CDR3 protein: CASSQVEVVSTDTQYF. The CDR3 DNA follows: TGCGCCAGCAGCCAAGTGGAGGTCGTTAGCACAGATACGCAGTATTTT.

This clonotype was seen a few times. This chain connects TRBV15 to TRBJ2-7, with D hard to call. The CDR3 runs to 13 residues. From germline, CDR1 is LNHNV and CDR2 YYDKDF (reference sequence). Trimming pared 0 bases from V and 1 base from J, leaving 4 bases between. CDR3 in amino acids: CATSRDRSYEQYF. The CDR3 nucleotides are TGTGCCACCAGCAGAGACAGGTCCTACGAGCAGTACTTC. The full variable domain, with the rest looked up from reference TRBV15 and TRBJ2-7, is DAMVIQNPRYQVTQFGKPVTLSCSQTLNHNVMYWYQQKSSQAPKLLFHYYDKDFNNEADTPDNFQSRRPNTSFCFLDIRSPGLGDTAMYLCATSRDRSYEQYFGPGTRLTVT.

This chain joins TRBV9 and TRBJ2-3; D is uncertain. The V gene's germline CDR1 is SGDLS and CDR2 YYNGEE. The length of the CDR3 is 17 residues. Trimming pared 0 bases from V and 3 bases from J, leaving 17 bases between. The CDR3 DNA reads TGTGCCAGCAGCGTAGCGCGGCGCCCAACTGGAACAGATACGCAGTATTTT. Its protein is CASSVARRPTGTDTQYF.

This clonotype came up a few times. The chain is built from TRBV7-2 and TRBJ2-3; maybe TRBD1 (6 bases). The CDR3 covers 15 residues. CDR1 is SGHTA, CDR2 FQGNSA, per germline. V was pared by 0 bases and J by 1 base, with 8 bases between. This CDR3 reads CASSLAAGGTDTQYF. In DNA, the CDR3 is TGTGCCAGCAGCTTAGCGGCAGGGGGCACAGATACGCAGTATTTT. The variable domain in full, completed from reference TRBV7-2 and TRBJ2-3, reads GAGVSQSPSNKVTEKGKDVELRCDPISGHTALYWYRQSLGQGLEFLIYFQGNSAPDKSGLPSDRFSAERTGGSVSTLTIQRTQQEDSAVYLCASSLAAGGTDTQYFGPGTRLTVL.

In its sample, this clonotype was seen a few times. The chain joins TRBV12-3 or TRBV12-4 to TRBJ1-1; 7 bases agree with TRBD1. V lost 7 bases and J lost 7; bases outside the gene matches: 9. The CDR3 has 13 amino acids. CDR3 in DNA: TGTGCCAGCAACACCCGCGGACAGGTTGAAGCTTTCTTT. Protein product: CASNTRGQVEAFF.

There are many counts of this clonotype. The chain employs TRBV5-1 and TRBJ2-7, with TRBD2 matching over 9 bases. The germline CDR1 and CDR2 sequences are SGHRS and YFSETQ. This CDR3 has 14 amino acids. Germline trimming cut 5 bases from V and 2 bases from J; bases unmatched to any gene: 5. CDR3 amino acids: CASSRSSGTYEQYF. CDR3 nucleotides: TGCGCCAGCAGTAGGTCTAGCGGGACCTACGAGCAGTACTTC.

This clonotype was picked up a small number of times. The V call is TRBV20-1, the J call TRBJ2-2; 14 nucleotides align to TRBD2. V trimming: 0 bases; J trimming: 5 bases; junction bases outside the gene matches: 11. CDR3 length: 19 residues. The germline V gene encodes CDR1 DFQATT and CDR2 SNEGSKA (reference sequence). Written as DNA, the CDR3 is TGCAGTGCTAGAGATGCCTCGGGACTAGCGGGAGTCAGTACCGGGGAGCTGTTTTTT. As protein: CSARDASGLAGVSTGELFF.